This T cell receptor beta chain was recorded in a study of cytotoxic CD8 clonotypes in ibrutinib-treated CLL (dated by TCRdb to the early 2020s). Context from the whole study: In this cohort, approximately 14 patients were treatment-naive and ten to eleven were relapsed/refractory, while some 18 had unmutated IGHV. Cryopreserved peripheral blood mononuclear cells were collected at three points: before therapy, at response, and at either sustained remission or disease progression. Samples averaged about 260,000 productive templates and approximately 100,000 productive rearrangements. The response samples were drawn at a median of roughly eleven months into treatment, with a range of about 6 to 40 months. Every sample from remission and from progressive disease was obtained while the patients were still on ibrutinib. Of the roughly 86 participants in the trial, 26 had longitudinal samples available. Partial responses were observed in about 25 patients and complete responses in 2; after a median follow-up of roughly 62 months, remission was maintained in around 14 patients and progression was observed in some twelve. On the study overall, not on this receptor specifically: At ibrutinib response clonality went up, during sustained remission it held steady, and at progression it dropped back toward baseline. Public clonotypes were rare and either shrank or stayed stable during treatment, and the rise in clonality at ibrutinib response reflected expansion of private clonotypes. At baseline, clonality was higher than in age-matched healthy donors and showed a strong correlation with circulating CD8+ T-cell counts. Sustained-remission and progressing patients did not have matched sampling times, and lymph node repertoires were not examined.

The goal of deep resolution MiSeq sequencing was a depth between 1 in 1 million and 1 in 200,000 T cells, and coverage averaged 10x per clonotype. The immunoSEQ hsTCRB Kit was used to generate the TCR beta libraries. On the study's bioinformatics: ImmunoSEQ Data Assistant and ImmunoSEQ Analyzer were used for data analysis, and V, D and J genes were assigned according to IMGT definitions. Clonality, which ranges from 0 to 1, was calculated by subtracting the normalized Shannon entropy of productive rearrangement frequencies from one. Public clonotype analysis was restricted to overrepresented clonotypes comprising at least 0.05% of each patient's repertoire. About twelve repertoires from age-matched healthy donors, obtained from immuneACCESS, served as clonality controls. Not all clones reach the TCRdb copy of this immuneACCESS table, which keeps in-frame sequences only. Checked studies attribute under half of the gap to unresolved V genes and leave the rest unexplained. For V, J and clone size, that table is used; D and trimming come from the DNA. Across this sample there are 65,000 to 80,000 clones, with approximately 82% seen only once. The ten largest account for about two fifths of the sample.

The germline V gene encodes CDR1 MDHEN and CDR2 SYDVKM. The CDR3 sequence holds 10 residues, the cysteine and phenylalanine included. Of the read, only the CDR3 DNA is kept; its 30 bases are in frame from base 1. Concerning this clone itself: No antigen is known for it. Sequence at one end of the junction differs from germline and may be a read error.

Interpreted using the paper, the time point label stands for: roughly 2 years on ibrutinib. For TCR beta library preparation, approximately 2 micrograms of genomic DNA were extracted from the cryopreserved PBMCs. Longitudinal blood samples from CLL patients on ibrutinib monotherapy were analyzed using high-throughput TCR beta sequencing. The patients were enrolled in a single-center, open-label phase 2 trial of ibrutinib monotherapy. The sample here was PBMCs, taken after 24 months of ibrutinib treatment. The clonotype was recovered from a human donor with chronic lymphocytic leukemia. Here the chain combines TRBV28 and TRBJ1-1; TRBD1 is possibly the D segment (5 matching bases). The CDR3 loop reads CASEDTEAFF. Here is the DNA: TGTGCCAGCGAGGACACCGAAGCTTTCTTT.